This TCR beta chain was identified during a study of cytomegalovirus exposure and HLA in healthy donors. Study results and limitations: As a later analysis revealed, most CMV-associated TCR beta chains appeared HLA-restricted.

Losses at the gene ends were 0 bases for V and 7 bases for J; bases not matched to a gene: 7. Looked up from germline, CDR1 is MGHRA and CDR2 is YSYEKL. The CDR3 covers 17 residues. This clone was counted a few times. Antigen: not known. PCR amplification relied on 60 Vbeta primers (plus 13 Jbeta primers). TCRdb keeps only in-frame clones here, not all; method: immunoSEQ multiplex PCR. Of some 95,000 clones listed, less than 80% are singletons. Sequencing input: PBMCs. The clonotype comes from a woman aged 40 to 50 in good health and CMV-seropositive. J is TRBJ1-4 and V is TRBV4-1, with 11 bases matching TRBD1. The CDR3 here is CASSQDPGQGAVEKLFF. Here the CDR3 DNA reads TGCGCCAGCAGCCAAGATCCTGGACAGGGGGCGGTTGAAAAACTGTTTTTT.